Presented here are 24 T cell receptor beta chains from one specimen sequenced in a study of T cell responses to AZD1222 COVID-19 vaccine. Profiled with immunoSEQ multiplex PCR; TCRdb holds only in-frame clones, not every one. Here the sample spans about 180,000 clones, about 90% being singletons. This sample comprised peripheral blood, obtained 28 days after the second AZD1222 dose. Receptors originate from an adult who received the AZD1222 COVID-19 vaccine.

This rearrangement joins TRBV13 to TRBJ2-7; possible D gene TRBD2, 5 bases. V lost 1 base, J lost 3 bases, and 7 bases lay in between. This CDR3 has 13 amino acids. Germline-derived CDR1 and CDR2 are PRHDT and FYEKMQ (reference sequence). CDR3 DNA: TGTGCCAGCAGCTTAGCGGGATACTACGAGCAGTACTTC. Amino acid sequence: CASSLAGYYEQYF.

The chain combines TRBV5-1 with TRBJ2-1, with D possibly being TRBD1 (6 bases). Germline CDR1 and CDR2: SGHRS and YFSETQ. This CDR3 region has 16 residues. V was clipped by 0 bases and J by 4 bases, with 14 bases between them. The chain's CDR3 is CASSLDRASLYNEQFF. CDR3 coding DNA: TGCGCCAGCAGCTTGGACAGGGCCTCCCTTTACAATGAGCAGTTCTTC.

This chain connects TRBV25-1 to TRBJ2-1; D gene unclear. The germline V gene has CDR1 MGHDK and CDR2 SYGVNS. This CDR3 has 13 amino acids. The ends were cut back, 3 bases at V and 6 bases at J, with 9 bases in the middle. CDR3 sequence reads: CASSEWGGNEQFF. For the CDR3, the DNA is TGTGCCAGCAGTGAGTGGGGTGGCAATGAGCAGTTCTTC.

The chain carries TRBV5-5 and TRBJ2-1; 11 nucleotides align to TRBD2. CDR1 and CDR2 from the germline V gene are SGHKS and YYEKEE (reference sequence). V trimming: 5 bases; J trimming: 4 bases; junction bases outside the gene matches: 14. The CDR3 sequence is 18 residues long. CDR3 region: CASSLVSGGAIPYNEQFF. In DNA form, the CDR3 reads TGTGCCAGCAGTCTGGTTAGCGGGGGGGCGATCCCTTACAATGAGCAGTTCTTC. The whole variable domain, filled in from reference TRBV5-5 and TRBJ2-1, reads DAGVTQSPTHLIKTRGQQVTLRCSPISGHKSVSWYQQVLGQGPQFIFQYYEKEERGRGNFPDRFSARQFPNYSSELNVNALLLGDSALYLCASSLVSGGAIPYNEQFFGPGTRLTVL.

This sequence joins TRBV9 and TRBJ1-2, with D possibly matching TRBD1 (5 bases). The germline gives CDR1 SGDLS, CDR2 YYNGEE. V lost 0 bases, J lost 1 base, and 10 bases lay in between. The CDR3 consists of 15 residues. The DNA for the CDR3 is TGTGCCAGCAGCGTAGGGCCGGGGGATAACTATGGCTACACCTTC. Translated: CASSVGPGDNYGYTF.

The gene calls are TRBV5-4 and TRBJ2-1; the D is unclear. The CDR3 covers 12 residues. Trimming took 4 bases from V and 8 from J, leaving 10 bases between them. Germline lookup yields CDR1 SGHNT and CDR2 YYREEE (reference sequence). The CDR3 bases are TGTGCCAGCAGCGTGGGTGTCTATGAGCAGTTCTTC. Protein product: CASSVGVYEQFF.

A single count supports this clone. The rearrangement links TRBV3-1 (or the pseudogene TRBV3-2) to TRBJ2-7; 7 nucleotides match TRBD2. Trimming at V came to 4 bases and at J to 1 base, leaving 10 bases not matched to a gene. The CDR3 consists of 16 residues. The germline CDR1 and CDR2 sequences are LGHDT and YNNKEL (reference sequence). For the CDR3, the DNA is TGTGCCAGCAGCCGATCGTGGGGAGGGCCATCCTACGAGCAGTACTTC. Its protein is CASSRSWGGPSYEQYF.

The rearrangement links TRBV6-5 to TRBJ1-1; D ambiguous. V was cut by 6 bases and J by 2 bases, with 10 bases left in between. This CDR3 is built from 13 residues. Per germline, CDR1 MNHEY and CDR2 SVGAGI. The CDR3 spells CASSSVANTEAFF. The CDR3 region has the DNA TGTGCCAGCAGCTCCGTCGCTAACACTGAAGCTTTCTTT.

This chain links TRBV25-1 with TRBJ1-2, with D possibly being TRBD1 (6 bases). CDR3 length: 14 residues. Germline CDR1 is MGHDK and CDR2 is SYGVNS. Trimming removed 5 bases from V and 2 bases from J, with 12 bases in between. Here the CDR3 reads CASSPLGGNYGYTF. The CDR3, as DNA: TGTGCCAGCAGTCCCCTGGGGGGCAACTATGGCTACACCTTC.

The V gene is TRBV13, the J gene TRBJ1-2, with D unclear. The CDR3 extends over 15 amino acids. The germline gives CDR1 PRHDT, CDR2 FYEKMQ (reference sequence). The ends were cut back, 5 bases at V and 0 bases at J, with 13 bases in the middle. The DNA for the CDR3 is TGTGCCAGCAGCCCCGGGCGCGGGACTAACTATGGCTACACCTTC. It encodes CASSPGRGTNYGYTF.

The CDR3 DNA follows: TGTGCCAGCAGCCAAGAGGTTGGGGAGCAGTACTTC. This gives the protein CASSQEVGEQYF. The chain joins TRBV3-1 (or the pseudogene TRBV3-2) to TRBJ2-7; D is ambiguous. The CDR3 spans 12 residues. In germline, CDR1 is LGHDT, CDR2 YNNKEL (reference sequence). V shed 0 bases and J shed 7 bases, with 7 bases lying between them.

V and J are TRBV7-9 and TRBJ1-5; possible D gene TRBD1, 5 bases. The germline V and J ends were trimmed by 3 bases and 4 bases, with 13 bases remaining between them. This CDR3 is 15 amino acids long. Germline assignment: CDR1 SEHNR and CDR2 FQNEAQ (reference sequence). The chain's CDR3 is CASSFTGNGNQPQHF. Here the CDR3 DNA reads TGTGCCAGCAGCTTTACAGGAAACGGGAATCAGCCCCAGCATTTT.

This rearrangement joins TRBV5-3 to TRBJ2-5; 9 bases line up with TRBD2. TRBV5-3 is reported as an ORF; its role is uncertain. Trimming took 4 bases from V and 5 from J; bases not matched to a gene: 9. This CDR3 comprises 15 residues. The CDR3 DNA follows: TGTGCCAGAAGCAAGACTAGCGGCCCCGGGGAGACCCAGTACTTC. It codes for CARSKTSGPGETQYF.

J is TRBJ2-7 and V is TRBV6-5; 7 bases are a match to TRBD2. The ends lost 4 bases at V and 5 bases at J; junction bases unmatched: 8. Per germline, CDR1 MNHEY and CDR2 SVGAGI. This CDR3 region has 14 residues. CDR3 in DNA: TGTGCCAGCAGTTCTGACCCCCGGGGGGACGAGCAGTACTTC. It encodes CASSSDPRGDEQYF.

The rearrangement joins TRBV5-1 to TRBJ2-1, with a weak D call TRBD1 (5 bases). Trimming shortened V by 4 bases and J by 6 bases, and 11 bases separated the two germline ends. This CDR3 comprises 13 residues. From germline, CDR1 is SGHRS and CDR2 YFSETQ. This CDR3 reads CASSQGSPNEQFF. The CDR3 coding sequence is TGCGCCAGCAGCCAGGGTTCCCCCAATGAGCAGTTCTTC. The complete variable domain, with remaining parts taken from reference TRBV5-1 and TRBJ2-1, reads KAGVTQTPRYLIKTRGQQVTLSCSPISGHRSVSWYQQTPGQGLQFLFEYFSETQRNKGNFPGRFSGRQFSNSRSEMNVSTLELGDSALYLCASSQGSPNEQFFGPGTRLTVL.

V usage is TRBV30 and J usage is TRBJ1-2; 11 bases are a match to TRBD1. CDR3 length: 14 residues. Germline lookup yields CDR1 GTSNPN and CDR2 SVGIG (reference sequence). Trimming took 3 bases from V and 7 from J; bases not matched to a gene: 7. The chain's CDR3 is CAWRTDRGRIGYTF. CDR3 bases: TGTGCCTGGAGGACGGACAGGGGGCGTATTGGCTACACCTTC.

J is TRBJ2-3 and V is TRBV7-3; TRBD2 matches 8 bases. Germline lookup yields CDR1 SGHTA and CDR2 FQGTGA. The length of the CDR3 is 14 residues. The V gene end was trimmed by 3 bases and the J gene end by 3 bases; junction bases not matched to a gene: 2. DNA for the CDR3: TGTGCCAGCAGCTTGGGCGGGAGGACAGATACGCAGTATTTT. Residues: CASSLGGRTDTQYF.

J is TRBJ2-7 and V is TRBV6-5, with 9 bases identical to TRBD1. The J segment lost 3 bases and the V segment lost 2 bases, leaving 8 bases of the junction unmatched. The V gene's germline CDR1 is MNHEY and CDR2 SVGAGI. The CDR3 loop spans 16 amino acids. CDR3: CASSYGTGGSFYEQYF. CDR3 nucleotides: TGTGCCAGCAGTTACGGAACAGGGGGCTCCTTCTACGAGCAGTACTTC.

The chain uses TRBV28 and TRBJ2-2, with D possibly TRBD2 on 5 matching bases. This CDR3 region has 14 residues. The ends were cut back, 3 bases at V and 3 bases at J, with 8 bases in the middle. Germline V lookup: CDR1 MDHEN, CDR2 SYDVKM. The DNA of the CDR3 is TGTGCCAGCAGTTTCCCCGGGGACACCGGGGAGCTGTTTTTT. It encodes CASSFPGDTGELFF.

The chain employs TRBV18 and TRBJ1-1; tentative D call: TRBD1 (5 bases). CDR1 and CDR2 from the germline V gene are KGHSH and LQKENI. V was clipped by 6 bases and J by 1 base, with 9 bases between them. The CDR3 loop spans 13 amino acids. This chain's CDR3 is CASSRQGNTEAFF. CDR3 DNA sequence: TGTGCCAGCTCGCGGCAGGGGAACACTGAAGCTTTCTTT.

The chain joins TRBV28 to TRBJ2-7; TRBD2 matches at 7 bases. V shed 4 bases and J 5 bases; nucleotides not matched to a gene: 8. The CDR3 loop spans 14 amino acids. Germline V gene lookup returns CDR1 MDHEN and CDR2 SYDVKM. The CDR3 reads CASSSGLDNHEQYF. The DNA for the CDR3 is TGTGCCAGCAGTTCCGGACTAGATAATCACGAGCAGTACTTC.

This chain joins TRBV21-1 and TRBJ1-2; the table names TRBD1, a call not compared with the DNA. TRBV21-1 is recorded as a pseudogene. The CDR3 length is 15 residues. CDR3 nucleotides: TGTGCCAGCAGCAAAACCCGGGGACAAAACTATGGCTACACCTTC. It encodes CASSKTRGQNYGYTF.

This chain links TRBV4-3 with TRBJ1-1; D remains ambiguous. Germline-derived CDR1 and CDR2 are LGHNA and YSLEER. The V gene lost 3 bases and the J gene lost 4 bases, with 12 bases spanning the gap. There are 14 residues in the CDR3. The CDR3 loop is CASSHGSGSTEAFF. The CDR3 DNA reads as TGCGCCAGCAGCCATGGCTCGGGGAGCACTGAAGCTTTCTTT.

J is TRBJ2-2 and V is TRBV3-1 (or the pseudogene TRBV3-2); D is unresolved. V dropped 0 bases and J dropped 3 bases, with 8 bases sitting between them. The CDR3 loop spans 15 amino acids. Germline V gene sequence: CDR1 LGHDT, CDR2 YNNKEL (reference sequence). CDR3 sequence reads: CASSQDLVDTGELFF. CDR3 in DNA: TGTGCCAGCAGCCAAGATCTTGTGGACACCGGGGAGCTGTTTTTT.